These 6 T cell receptor beta chains came from one sample sequenced in a study of graft-versus-host responses after intestinal transplantation. Using immunoSEQ multiplex PCR, the repertoire was profiled, and TCRdb retains in-frame clones only, with some absent. The sample shows about 100,000 clones, roughly 84% of them seen only once. For these receptors, no antigen is known. The sample was unstimulated CD4+ T cells sorted from spleen or lymph node cells, taken before transplant. The receptors were gathered from a human donor who was the organ donor for an intestinal transplant.

The V call is TRBV6-4, the J call TRBJ2-2; no firm D call. V lost 0 bases to trimming and J lost 5 bases, with 7 bases between them. CDR1 and CDR2 from the germline V gene are MRHNA and SNTAGT. CDR3 length: 14 residues. The CDR3 loop reads CASSDSSVTGELFF. CDR3 sequence (DNA): TGTGCCAGCAGTGACTCCTCGGTAACCGGGGAGCTGTTTTTT.

This sequence joins TRBV5-1 and TRBJ2-5; 9 nucleotides agree with TRBD1. CDR3 length equals 16 residues. V shed 4 bases and J 3 bases; nucleotides not matched to a gene: 10. Germline V lookup: CDR1 SGHRS, CDR2 YFSETQ. The CDR3 here is CASSVSGQGKKETQYF. CDR3 nucleotide sequence: TGCGCCAGCAGCGTGAGCGGACAGGGGAAAAAAGAGACCCAGTACTTC.

V gene TRBV7-8 combines with J gene TRBJ2-5; D gene ambiguous. Germline CDR1 reads SGHVS; CDR2 reads FQNEAQ. The CDR3 is 14 amino acids. V lost 2 bases and J lost 5, with 12 bases in between. The CDR3, as DNA: TGTGCCAGCAGCTTAAGCCCCCCCCCTGAGACCCAGTACTTC. Translation gives CASSLSPPPETQYF.

This clone came up once. V gene TRBV27 combines with J gene TRBJ1-1; D may be TRBD1 (6 bases). Germline assignment: CDR1 MNHEY and CDR2 SMNVEV (reference sequence). The CDR3 is 14 residues long. The V and J ends lost 4 bases and 4 bases respectively, with 13 bases between them. The CDR3 coding sequence is TGTGCCAGCAGTTCCAACCACAGGGTCACTGAAGCTTTCTTT. The encoded protein is CASSSNHRVTEAFF.

The chain uses TRBV7-8 and TRBJ1-2; no clear D gene. Trimming removed 2 bases from V and 6 bases from J, with 16 bases in between. CDR3 length: 15 amino acids. CDR1 is SGHVS, CDR2 FQNEAQ, per germline. In DNA, the CDR3 is TGTGCCAGCAGCTTACGCCGTCAGGTTTCTGATGGCTACACCTTC. Translated, it gives CASSLRRQVSDGYTF.

V is TRBV6-1 and J is TRBJ2-6; maybe TRBD1 (6 bases). V dropped 6 bases and J dropped 0 bases, with 6 bases sitting between them. Germline assignment: CDR1 MNHNS and CDR2 SASEGT. The CDR3 runs 14 residues. The CDR3 spells CASRQGSGANVLTF. CDR3 DNA sequence: TGTGCCAGCAGACAGGGCTCTGGGGCCAACGTCCTGACTTTC.